One sample yielded the 14 T cell receptor beta chains listed below, sequenced in a study of blood T cell repertoires in COVID-19. Method: immunoSEQ multiplex PCR; TCRdb's copy keeps in-frame clones and lacks some. The data hold over 300,000 clones, with more than 75% observed a single time. The sample comprised peripheral blood. The receptors originated from a woman aged 45-60 years with acute or convalescent COVID-19.

The chain joins TRBV24-1 to TRBJ2-3; 8 bases map to TRBD2. V lost 0 bases to trimming and J lost 0 bases; unmatched junction nucleotides: 1. Per germline, CDR1 KGHDR and CDR2 SFDVKD. The CDR3 totals 16 residues. The CDR3 reads CATSDLTSGSTDTQYF. The CDR3 DNA follows: TGTGCCACCAGTGATTTGACTAGCGGTAGCACAGATACGCAGTATTTT.

The genes are TRBV27 and TRBJ1-6; unclear D gene. The CDR3 runs to 14 residues. Germline values: CDR1 MNHEY, CDR2 SMNVEV (reference sequence). V was pared by 6 bases and J by 7 bases, with 13 bases between. DNA of the CDR3: TGTGCCAGCAGACCAGACATACGGAATTCACCCCTCCACTTT. Translating gives CASRPDIRNSPLHF.

This rearrangement joins TRBV7-2 to TRBJ2-1, with 11 positions matching TRBD2. Germline loops: CDR1 SGHTA, CDR2 FQGNSA. The CDR3 contains 14 residues. Trimming removed 9 bases from V and 5 bases from J; junction bases left unmatched: 6. DNA of the CDR3: TGTGCCAGAGGCGGGACTAGCGGAAACAATGAGCAGTTCTTC. Its protein is CARGGTSGNNEQFF.

The chain recombines TRBV7-6 with TRBJ2-1; 7 bases line up with TRBD2. V was pared by 3 bases and J by 10 bases, with 3 bases of the junction left unmatched. The length of the CDR3 is 12 residues. Germline-derived CDR1 and CDR2 are SGHVS and FNYEAQ. Here the CDR3 reads CASSFASGEQFF. The DNA for the CDR3 is TGTGCCAGCAGCTTCGCTAGCGGAGAGCAGTTCTTC.

The chain uses TRBV6-4 and TRBJ1-3; TRBD1 aligns across 12 bases. V was clipped by 7 bases and J by 1 base; unmatched bases: 11. Germline V gene data show CDR1 as MRHNA and CDR2 as SNTAGT. This CDR3 has 18 residues. The CDR3 DNA is TGTGCCAGCACGTCCCGGGACAGGGGGCCGACGTCTGGAAACACCATATATTTT. This encodes CASTSRDRGPTSGNTIYF.

The rearrangement links TRBV29-1 to TRBJ1-1; 10 positions match TRBD1. Trimming at V came to 4 bases and at J to 4 bases, leaving 9 bases not matched to a gene. From germline, CDR1 is SQVTM and CDR2 ANQGSEA. The CDR3 is 15 residues long. In nucleotides, the CDR3 is TGCAGCGTTGGGTTTCTGGGACAGGGGTTCACTGAAGCTTTCTTT. Translation gives CSVGFLGQGFTEAFF.

The CDR3 DNA sequence: TGTGCCAGCAGCAAGGGGACAGGAGATACGCAGTATTTT. It yields the protein CASSKGTGDTQYF. This chain uses TRBV7-6 with TRBJ2-3; TRBD1 matches at 8 bases. Trimming removed 5 bases from V and 5 bases from J; junction bases left unmatched: 3. This CDR3 is built from 13 residues. Germline assignment: CDR1 SGHVS and CDR2 FNYEAQ.

This chain uses TRBV5-6 with TRBJ2-1, with D possibly matching TRBD2 (5 bases). From germline, CDR1 is SGHDT and CDR2 YYEEEE. The CDR3 is 15 amino acids. Trimming shortened V by 1 base and J by 3 bases, and 11 bases separated the two germline ends. The CDR3 protein is CASSLTGNRYNEQFF. The CDR3 DNA sequence: TGTGCCAGCAGCTTGACGGGAAATCGCTACAATGAGCAGTTCTTC.

This clone has just a few counts. The chain links TRBV4-2 to TRBJ2-3; 9 bases agree with TRBD2. J gave up 2 bases and V 3 bases, and 6 bases lay outside the gene matches. The V gene's germline CDR1 is LGHNA and CDR2 YNFKEQ. This CDR3 is 16 amino acids long. The CDR3 loop reads CASSQRLADNTDTQYF. In DNA, the CDR3 is TGTGCCAGCAGCCAGCGACTAGCGGACAACACAGATACGCAGTATTTT.

The chain combines TRBV4-2 with TRBJ2-1, with unresolved D. The CDR3 totals 19 residues. Trimming took 3 bases from V and 0 from J, leaving 21 bases between them. The V gene's germline CDR1 is LGHNA and CDR2 YNFKEQ. The CDR3 DNA reads as TGTGCCAGCAGCCATCCGAAACCCTCTGACACGAGCTCCTACAATGAGCAGTTCTTC. Protein product: CASSHPKPSDTSSYNEQFF.

This sequence joins TRBV4-2 and TRBJ1-2; D is undetermined. The CDR3 has 11 amino acids. V lost 5 bases and J 7 bases, leaving 8 bases between the germline ends. CDR1 and CDR2 (germline): LGHNA, YNFKEQ. DNA of the CDR3: TGTGCCAGCAGCTCTACGTTTGGCTACACCTTC. Translating gives CASSSTFGYTF.

The chain employs TRBV28 and TRBJ2-7; D unresolved. Germline V CDR1 and CDR2: MDHEN, SYDVKM. Trimming stripped 6 bases from V and 0 bases from J, with 18 bases between. CDR3 size: 16 residues. The CDR3 sequence: CASRSALWQDSYEQYF. The CDR3 DNA reads as TGTGCCAGCAGATCCGCTCTCTGGCAGGACTCCTACGAGCAGTACTTC.

V is TRBV6-5 and J is TRBJ1-1; D may be TRBD1 (5 bases). Germline V gives CDR1 MNHEY, CDR2 SVGAGI. This CDR3 region has 13 residues. V was trimmed by 2 bases and J by 11 bases, leaving 15 bases between them. The CDR3 coding sequence is TGTGCCAGCAGTTACCTGCCGGGGGTCGGCGCTTTCTTT. Translating gives CASSYLPGVGAFF.

V gene TRBV7-3 combines with J gene TRBJ2-5; weak D call: TRBD1 (5 bases). This CDR3 is 15 amino acids long. V was clipped by 2 bases and J by 5 bases, with 15 bases between them. Germline assignment: CDR1 SGHTA and CDR2 FQGTGA. This CDR3 is CASSLLAGISETQYF. CDR3 DNA sequence: TGTGCCAGCAGCTTACTGGCAGGGATATCGGAGACCCAGTACTTC.